The 17 T cell receptor beta chains given below trace back to one sample, sequenced in a study of beta chain features in type 1 diabetes. All of the isolated RNA was reverse transcribed, so expressed TCRB transcripts were sequenced. The repertoire was sequenced with immunoSEQ multiplex PCR; TCRdb's copy has only in-frame clones and lacks some. The data contain 400,000 to 500,000 clones, roughly 13% of them singletons. The specimen sequenced was naive CD4+ T cells from blood. The receptors stem from a man aged 25-45 years in good health.

The genes are TRBV30 and TRBJ1-5, with D maybe TRBD1 (5 bases). The V end lost 0 bases, the J end lost 2 bases, and 11 bases lay between the germline ends. Germline CDR1 is GTSNPN and CDR2 is SVGIG (reference sequence). The CDR3 has 15 residues. The DNA for the CDR3 is TGTGCCTGGAGTGTAGGGGCTTTGGGCAATCAGCCCCAGCATTTT. Residues: CAWSVGALGNQPQHF.

The J gene is TRBJ2-7, the V gene TRBV5-6, with TRBD1 identical over 8 bases. In germline, CDR1 is SGHDT, CDR2 YYEEEE. There are 14 residues in the CDR3. The CDR3 reads CASSFGQGSFEQYV. DNA of the CDR3: TGTGCCAGCAGCTTCGGACAGGGTTCCTTCGAGCAGTACGTC.

The chain has TRBV2 and TRBJ2-5; 8 bases are a match to TRBD1. This CDR3 is built from 17 residues. Germline V gene lookup returns CDR1 SNHLY and CDR2 FYNNEI. The J segment lost 4 bases and the V segment lost 6 bases, leaving 16 bases of the junction unmatched. CDR3 region: CASSPGQGANHLETQYF. CDR3 bases: TGTGCCAGCAGCCCCGGACAGGGAGCGAACCACCTAGAGACCCAGTACTTC.

The J gene is TRBJ2-5, the V gene TRBV9; 13 bases align to TRBD2. After removal of 4 bases from V and 2 bases from J, the junction contained 11 bases not matched to a gene. The CDR3 runs 18 residues. Germline CDR1 and CDR2: SGDLS and YYNGEE. This CDR3 reads CASSRTPPGLAGQETQYF. CDR3 in DNA: TGTGCCAGCAGCCGTACACCTCCGGGACTAGCGGGACAAGAGACCCAGTACTTC.

The chain has TRBV7-9 and TRBJ1-4; D possibly corresponds to TRBD1 (5 bases). This CDR3 is built from 14 residues. V lost 5 bases and J lost 7, with 14 bases in between. Germline V gene sequence: CDR1 SEHNR, CDR2 FQNEAQ (reference sequence). This CDR3 is CASSPGQFVEKLFF. CDR3 in DNA: TGTGCCAGCAGCCCCGGACAATTCGTTGAAAAACTGTTTTTT.

The chain employs TRBV23-1 and TRBJ2-2; either TRBD1 or TRBD2 may fit D (6 bases each). TRBV23-1 is recorded as an ORF, its role being uncertain. V was trimmed by 8 bases and J by 5 bases, leaving 12 bases between them. CDR3 size: 13 residues. The CDR3 nucleotides are TGCGCCAGCGAAGGGGGGCGTACCGGGGAGCTGTTTTTT. Translation gives CASEGGRTGELFF.

This clone was recorded a few times. CDR3 loop: CASSLTATYEQYF. DNA for the CDR3: TGTGCCAGCAGCTTAACAGCTACCTACGAGCAGTACTTC. The chain uses TRBV5-4 and TRBJ2-7; no definite D call. The CDR3 is made up of 13 amino acids. Trimming cost V 2 bases and J 2 bases, with 8 bases left between them. The germline V gene has CDR1 SGHNT and CDR2 YYREEE (reference sequence).

This chain connects TRBV29-1 to TRBJ2-5, with no clear D. The CDR3 loop spans 11 amino acids. V was trimmed by 1 base and J by 1 base, leaving 1 base between them. Germline V gene data show CDR1 as SQVTM and CDR2 as ANQGSEA. The CDR3: CSVEVQETQYF. DNA of the CDR3: TGCAGCGTTGAAGTCCAAGAGACCCAGTACTTC. The full variable domain, completed using reference TRBV29-1 and TRBJ2-5, is SAVISQKPSRDICQRGTSLTIQCQVDSQVTMMFWYRQQPGQSLTLIATANQGSEATYESGFVIDKFPISRPNLTFSTLTVSNMSPEDSSIYLCSVEVQETQYFGPGTRLLVL.

This clone showed up just a few times. This chain joins TRBV7-9 and TRBJ2-5; 7 bases are a match to TRBD1. The CDR3 spans 15 residues. Losses at the gene ends were 3 bases for V and 1 base for J; bases not matched to a gene: 5. In germline, CDR1 is SEHNR, CDR2 FQNEAQ (reference sequence). The CDR3, as DNA: TGTGCCAGCAGCTTTCCTCACAGGGGCCAAGAGACCCAGTACTTC. This codes for CASSFPHRGQETQYF.

This clone was seen a few times. CDR3 sequence: CASSLGGNGYTF. The CDR3 nucleotides are TGTGCCAGCAGCTTAGGCGGGAATGGCTACACCTTC. The J gene is TRBJ1-2, the V gene TRBV7-9; D is undetermined. Germline CDR1 and CDR2: SEHNR and FQNEAQ (reference sequence). This CDR3 spans 12 amino acids. The V gene lost 1 base and the J gene lost 6 bases, with 6 bases spanning the gap.

In this sample, this clone turned up a few times. The CDR3 DNA follows: TGCGCCAGCAGCCAAGTTGGAGGGGGGACTGAAGCTTTCTTT. This encodes CASSQVGGGTEAFF. The V and J genes are TRBV4-3 and TRBJ1-1, with D perhaps TRBD1 (6 bases). Trimming took off 1 base at V and 5 bases at J, with 11 bases between the two ends. The CDR3 covers 14 residues. Germline assignment: CDR1 LGHNA and CDR2 YSLEER.

The chain couples TRBV4-3 to TRBJ2-3, with D possibly being TRBD2 (7 bases). The CDR3 runs 17 residues. Germline values: CDR1 LGHNA, CDR2 YSLEER. V lost 0 bases, J lost 0 bases, and 13 bases lay in between. The CDR3 sequence: CASSQDPRGASTDTQYF. The CDR3 DNA reads as TGCGCCAGCAGCCAAGATCCACGGGGGGCGAGCACAGATACGCAGTATTTT.

The gene calls are TRBV6-1 and TRBJ1-2, with 7 positions matching TRBD1. The CDR3 sequence is 15 residues long. Germline V CDR1 and CDR2: MNHNS, SASEGT. J was trimmed by 2 bases and V by 2 bases; bases with no gene match: 5. The CDR3 sequence is CASSEKWTGNYGYTF. Written as DNA, the CDR3 is TGTGCCAGCAGTGAAAAGTGGACAGGAAACTATGGCTACACCTTC.

V gene TRBV25-1 combines with J gene TRBJ2-7; D uncertain. Trimming removed 5 bases from V and 0 bases from J, with 11 bases in between. The CDR3 extends over 14 amino acids. From germline, CDR1 is MGHDK and CDR2 SYGVNS. DNA of the CDR3: TGTGCCAGCAGTCGATATGGAAGCTCCTACGAGCAGTACTTC. Amino acid sequence: CASSRYGSSYEQYF.

This clone was recorded a few times. The chain employs TRBV16 and TRBJ1-5; weak D call: TRBD1 (5 bases). CDR3 length: 14 residues. Germline V lookup: CDR1 KGHSY, CDR2 FQNENV. V was pared by 3 bases and J by 0 bases, with 6 bases between. The DNA of the CDR3 is TGTGCCAGCAGCCAGGGGGATAGCAATCAGCCCCAGCATTTT. Its translation: CASSQGDSNQPQHF.

V is TRBV2 and J is TRBJ2-5; D may be TRBD1 (5 bases). The CDR3 covers 10 residues. V lost 7 bases to trimming and J lost 5 bases, with 5 bases between them. The V gene's germline CDR1 is SNHLY and CDR2 FYNNEI. The CDR3 DNA reads as TGTGCCAGCAAGGGGGAGACCCAGTACTTC. Protein sequence: CASKGETQYF.

Concerning this clone: Within the sample, other DNA sequences also encode this same CDR3. The V gene is TRBV30, the J gene TRBJ2-2, with 8 bases that match TRBD2. The CDR3 contains 16 residues. The germline V gene encodes CDR1 GTSNPN and CDR2 SVGIG (reference sequence). The trim removed 5 bases at V and 0 bases at J, leaving 8 bases unmatched. The CDR3 protein is CAWCPWGLANTGELFF. The DNA for the CDR3 is TGTGCCTGGTGCCCGTGGGGACTAGCGAACACCGGGGAGCTGTTTTTT.